The source of this T cell receptor (beta chain) is a study of OX40 agonist ivuxolimab in advanced cancers. The overall study: Those enrolled were 82.7% male, with a mean age of approximately 60 years and ages from 23 to 79. It was permissible to have had prior anti-PD-1, anti-PD-L1 or anti-CTLA-4 therapy, and less than 45% had some.

The table came from immunoSEQ multiplex PCR; TCRdb's copy has only in-frame clones and leaves some out. Here the sample spans over 50,000 clones, roughly 86% being singletons. The origin of this receptor is an adult with an advanced solid tumor such as melanoma, head and neck, liver or kidney cancer. Sequences were derived from CD4+ or CD8+ T cells sorted from blood, sampled in a trial of the OX40 agonist ivuxolimab.

CDR3 protein: CASSSRTGSSYNEQFF. DNA for the CDR3: TGCGCCAGCAGCTCTCGGACAGGAAGCTCCTACAATGAGCAGTTCTTC. The chain combines TRBV5-1 with TRBJ2-1; 7 bases agree with TRBD1. From germline, CDR1 is SGHRS and CDR2 YFSETQ. V shed 3 bases, J shed 0 bases, and the junction held 6 bases outside the gene matches. The CDR3 has 16 amino acids.